Listed below are T cell receptor beta chains from one sample, sequenced in a study of early T cells in non-severe SARS-CoV-2 infection. TCRdb itself ran the 5' RACE reads through MiXCR, one entry per CDR3 protein. The sample lists 55,000 to 70,000 distinct CDR3 sequences; 5.6% were seen once. The sequenced sample consisted of whole blood. Receptors originate from an adult who was a healthcare worker with PCR-confirmed SARS-CoV-2 infection or an uninfected control (not recorded which). CDR3s include the opening cysteine and the closing phenylalanine or tryptophan. The order of the fields is clone size, D gene, V gene, J gene, CDR3 DNA, CDR3 protein. The D gene is left open where the match is weak. Part of the rows lack a size; the others show once, few, many or a class for expanded clones.

clone size: many
D gene: -
V gene: TRBV15
J gene: TRBJ2-7
CDR3 DNA: TGTGCCACCAGCAGATTTCGGCAGGGTGACTACGAGCAGTACTTC
CDR3 protein: CATSRFRQGDYEQYF

clone size: -
D gene: -
V gene: TRBV14
J gene: TRBJ2-7
CDR3 DNA: TGTGCCAGCAGCCAAGTGGGGTTCCACGAGCAGTACTTC
CDR3 protein: CASSQVGFHEQYF

clone size: many
D gene: TRBD2
V gene: TRBV7-2
J gene: TRBJ2-2
CDR3 DNA: TGTGCCAGCAGCTTAGCGGGAGGGTATCGGGCCGGGGAGCTGTTTTTT
CDR3 protein: CASSLAGGYRAGELFF

clone size: few
D gene: -
V gene: TRBV29-1
J gene: TRBJ1-2
CDR3 DNA: TGCAGCGTTGGGACGGGGAAAAACTATGGCTACACCTTC
CDR3 protein: CSVGTGKNYGYTF

clone size: -
D gene: TRBD2
V gene: TRBV4-1
J gene: TRBJ2-3
CDR3 DNA: TGCGCCAGCAGCCCCCAGGGACTAGCGGGAGTGAGAGGGACAGATACGCAGTATTTT
CDR3 protein: CASSPQGLAGVRGTDTQYF

clone size: many
D gene: -
V gene: TRBV7-2
J gene: TRBJ2-3
CDR3 DNA: TGTGCCAGCAGCTATTCTCAGGATACGCAGTATTTT
CDR3 protein: CASSYSQDTQYF

clone size: many
D gene: -
V gene: TRBV5-5
J gene: TRBJ2-1
CDR3 DNA: TGTGCCAGCAGCCTGGCCCCCCCCAATGAGCAGTTCTTC
CDR3 protein: CASSLAPPNEQFF

clone size: -
D gene: -
V gene: TRBV11-2
J gene: TRBJ2-2
CDR3 DNA: TGTGCCAGCAACGACGGGACACTTACCACCGGGGAGCCGTTTTTT
CDR3 protein: CASNDGTLTTGEPFF

clone size: -
D gene: TRBD1
V gene: TRBV7-7
J gene: TRBJ2-2
CDR3 DNA: TGTGCTAGCAGCCCAGCCAGACAGGGAAACACCGGGGAGCTGTTTTTT
CDR3 protein: CASSPARQGNTGELFF

clone size: -
D gene: -
V gene: TRBV5-4
J gene: TRBJ1-1
CDR3 DNA: TGTGCCAGCAGCTTGTCAGGGAGACCTGAAGCTTTCTTT
CDR3 protein: CASSLSGRPEAFF

clone size: medium-sized
D gene: -
V gene: TRBV7-3
J gene: TRBJ1-2
CDR3 DNA: TGTGCCAGCAGCTTATTGGGGGGAGTCAAGGGCTACACCTTC
CDR3 protein: CASSLLGGVKGYTF

clone size: many
D gene: -
V gene: TRBV12-3/TRBV12-4
J gene: TRBJ1-4
CDR3 DNA: TGTGCCAGCAGTTCCGGGACAAGGGTTGAAAAACTGTTTTTT
CDR3 protein: CASSSGTRVEKLFF

clone size: many
D gene: TRBD1
V gene: TRBV30
J gene: TRBJ1-5
CDR3 DNA: TGTGCCTTCACACACAGGGGCGAGAGATCTCAGCCCCAGCATTTT
CDR3 protein: CAFTHRGERSQPQHF

clone size: many
D gene: -
V gene: TRBV12-3/TRBV12-4
J gene: TRBJ2-3
CDR3 DNA: TGTGCCAGCAGTGCACCGGGGGATACGCAGTATTTT
CDR3 protein: CASSAPGDTQYF

clone size: many
D gene: -
V gene: TRBV7-2
J gene: TRBJ1-1
CDR3 DNA: TGTGCCAGCAGCTCCCCCGTGGCCACTGAAGCTTTCTTT
CDR3 protein: CASSSPVATEAFF

clone size: many
D gene: TRBD2
V gene: TRBV5-6
J gene: TRBJ2-7
CDR3 DNA: TGTGCCAGCAGCCACCCGACTAGCGGGAGCTCCTACGAGCAGTACTTC
CDR3 protein: CASSHPTSGSSYEQYF

clone size: many
D gene: -
V gene: TRBV27
J gene: TRBJ2-1
CDR3 DNA: TGTGCCAGCAGTTTATCCCGGGTCCCTCTAAATGAGCAGTTCTTC
CDR3 protein: CASSLSRVPLNEQFF

clone size: -
D gene: -
V gene: TRBV9
J gene: TRBJ2-7
CDR3 DNA: TGTGCCAGCAGCCTGGCCCTGACGGGGCCCTACGAGCAGTACTTC
CDR3 protein: CASSLALTGPYEQYF

clone size: many
D gene: -
V gene: TRBV6-2/TRBV6-3
J gene: TRBJ1-2
CDR3 DNA: TGTGCCAGCAGTTACAGAGGGACGGCTAACTATGGCTACACCTTC
CDR3 protein: CASSYRGTANYGYTF

clone size: many
D gene: -
V gene: TRBV6-2/TRBV6-3
J gene: TRBJ2-7
CDR3 DNA: TGTGCCAGCAGTTACCAGATTTCCTCCTACGAGCAGTACTTC
CDR3 protein: CASSYQISSYEQYF

clone size: many
D gene: -
V gene: TRBV30
J gene: TRBJ2-1
CDR3 DNA: TGTGCCTGGAACAGATACAATGAGCAGTTCTTC
CDR3 protein: CAWNRYNEQFF

clone size: -
D gene: -
V gene: TRBV5-6
J gene: TRBJ2-2
CDR3 DNA: TGTGCCAGCAGCCTAGACAGGTTTTTGGACACCGGGGAGCTGTTTTTT
CDR3 protein: CASSLDRFLDTGELFF

clone size: few
D gene: -
V gene: TRBV6-2/TRBV6-3
J gene: TRBJ1-5
CDR3 DNA: TGTGCCAGCAGTGACCCCAGGGGCGCCGGACAGCCCCAGCATTTT
CDR3 protein: CASSDPRGAGQPQHF

clone size: many
D gene: -
V gene: TRBV12-3/TRBV12-4
J gene: TRBJ2-2
CDR3 DNA: TGTGCCAGCAGTTTAACGCGCCCAGGGGAGCTGTTTTTT
CDR3 protein: CASSLTRPGELFF

clone size: many
D gene: -
V gene: TRBV11-2
J gene: TRBJ2-7
CDR3 DNA: TGTGCCAGCAGCTTATCCAGGGGGGGGTACGAGCAGTACTTC
CDR3 protein: CASSLSRGGYEQYF

clone size: many
D gene: -
V gene: TRBV6-5
J gene: TRBJ1-2
CDR3 DNA: TGTGCCAGCAGTTATATCAGCCGGGGCGACTATGGCTACACCTTC
CDR3 protein: CASSYISRGDYGYTF

clone size: -
D gene: -
V gene: TRBV14
J gene: TRBJ1-1
CDR3 DNA: TGTGCCAGCAGCCACCTAACGTCGGGCACTGAAGCTTTCTTT
CDR3 protein: CASSHLTSGTEAFF

clone size: many
D gene: -
V gene: TRBV7-2
J gene: TRBJ2-2
CDR3 DNA: TGTGCCAGCAGCTTAACCGCGGCGGCTTACACCGGGGAGCTGTTTTTT
CDR3 protein: CASSLTAAAYTGELFF

clone size: -
D gene: -
V gene: TRBV6-5
J gene: TRBJ2-1
CDR3 DNA: TGTGCCAGCACCAAAGACTATCTCCATGAGCAGTTCTTC
CDR3 protein: CASTKDYLHEQFF

clone size: few
D gene: -
V gene: TRBV5-6
J gene: TRBJ2-7
CDR3 DNA: TGTGCCAGCAGCTTGTTACTGGACAGCTACGAGCAGTACTTC
CDR3 protein: CASSLLLDSYEQYF

clone size: many
D gene: -
V gene: TRBV29-1
J gene: TRBJ2-2
CDR3 DNA: TGCAGCGTTCCTACAGGTTCGAGCACCGGGGAGCTGTTTTTT
CDR3 protein: CSVPTGSSTGELFF

clone size: many
D gene: -
V gene: TRBV12-3/TRBV12-4
J gene: TRBJ1-2
CDR3 DNA: TGTGCCAGCAGTTTACGAGGGGATGGCTACACCTTC
CDR3 protein: CASSLRGDGYTF

clone size: few
D gene: -
V gene: TRBV5-1
J gene: TRBJ2-3
CDR3 DNA: TGCGCCAGCAGCGATTTAACAGATACGCAGTATTTT
CDR3 protein: CASSDLTDTQYF

clone size: many
D gene: -
V gene: TRBV12-2
J gene: TRBJ2-1
CDR3 DNA: TGTGCAAGTCGCTTTAGCCCCTTAGCGCGGATCCCCCCCTACAATGAGCAGTTCTTC
CDR3 protein: CASRFSPLARIPPYNEQFF

clone size: -
D gene: -
V gene: TRBV29-1
J gene: TRBJ2-5
CDR3 DNA: TGCAGCGCGCGAGCAGTTAAAGCGGGCCAGTACTTC
CDR3 protein: CSARAVKAGQYF

clone size: many
D gene: -
V gene: TRBV7-9
J gene: TRBJ2-6
CDR3 DNA: TGTGCCAGCAGCCGGAGCGTTGGAGGTTTCTCTGGGGCCAACGTCCTGACTTTC
CDR3 protein: CASSRSVGGFSGANVLTF

clone size: many
D gene: -
V gene: TRBV19
J gene: TRBJ1-1
CDR3 DNA: TGTGCCAGTTCCGAGGGCTGGGGGAACACTGAAGCTTTCTTT
CDR3 protein: CASSEGWGNTEAFF

clone size: many
D gene: -
V gene: TRBV6-5
J gene: TRBJ1-5
CDR3 DNA: TGTGCCAGCAGTGGGGGAAGCAATCAGCCCCAGCATTTT
CDR3 protein: CASSGGSNQPQHF

clone size: many
D gene: TRBD2
V gene: TRBV20-1
J gene: TRBJ2-3
CDR3 DNA: TGCAGTGCTCTAGCGGGGGGCCAGGATACGCAGTATTTT
CDR3 protein: CSALAGGQDTQYF

clone size: many
D gene: TRBD1
V gene: TRBV6-5
J gene: TRBJ2-2
CDR3 DNA: TGTGCCAGCAGTTACGGGCAGGGGGCCGGGGAGCTGTTTTTT
CDR3 protein: CASSYGQGAGELFF

clone size: many
D gene: -
V gene: TRBV7-6
J gene: TRBJ1-2
CDR3 DNA: TGTGCCAGCAGCTCCGACGGACGGCTGTATGGCTACACCTTC
CDR3 protein: CASSSDGRLYGYTF

clone size: few
D gene: TRBD1
V gene: TRBV10-2
J gene: TRBJ1-5
CDR3 DNA: TGCGCCAGCAGATCGGGACAGGAAGGAACCTACAATCAGCCCCAGCATTTT
CDR3 protein: CASRSGQEGTYNQPQHF

clone size: many
D gene: TRBD1
V gene: TRBV5-1
J gene: TRBJ1-3
CDR3 DNA: TGCGCCAGCAGCTTTTTTCACTCCGGGACAGGGCTTCGTTGGTGGAAACACCATATATTT
CDR3 protein: CASSFFHSGTGLRWWKHHIF

clone size: few
D gene: -
V gene: TRBV7-9
J gene: TRBJ2-6
CDR3 DNA: TGTGCCAGCAGCCAATACCCGGGACGCCGCTCTGGGGCCAACGTCCTGACTTTC
CDR3 protein: CASSQYPGRRSGANVLTF

clone size: few
D gene: -
V gene: TRBV6-1
J gene: TRBJ2-5
CDR3 DNA: TGTGCCAGCAGTGAAGCGGGAAAGGGACAAAGACAAGAGACCCAGTACTTC
CDR3 protein: CASSEAGKGQRQETQYF

clone size: many
D gene: -
V gene: TRBV12-3/TRBV12-4
J gene: TRBJ1-4
CDR3 DNA: TGTGCCAGCAGTTTGGAGGATGAAAAACTGTTTTTT
CDR3 protein: CASSLEDEKLFF

clone size: -
D gene: -
V gene: TRBV29-1
J gene: TRBJ1-1
CDR3 DNA: TGCAGCGTTGTCCCCACAGGGTCAACAACTGAAGCTTTCTTT
CDR3 protein: CSVVPTGSTTEAFF

clone size: -
D gene: -
V gene: TRBV20-1
J gene: TRBJ2-3
CDR3 DNA: TGCAGTGCGACGGGGCTTAAGGATACGCAGTATTTT
CDR3 protein: CSATGLKDTQYF

clone size: few
D gene: -
V gene: TRBV29-1
J gene: TRBJ2-3
CDR3 DNA: TGCAGCGGTGCATGGCGGTTAAGCACAGATACGCAGTATTTT
CDR3 protein: CSGAWRLSTDTQYF

clone size: few
D gene: -
V gene: TRBV7-2
J gene: TRBJ2-7
CDR3 DNA: TGTGCCAGCAGCTTAGCGCGGGGCAGGATGTACGAGCAGTACTTC
CDR3 protein: CASSLARGRMYEQYF

clone size: many
D gene: -
V gene: TRBV30
J gene: TRBJ2-1
CDR3 DNA: TGTGCCTGGAGTCCCCAAAGGGCCCAGCAGTTCTTC
CDR3 protein: CAWSPQRAQQFF

clone size: many
D gene: -
V gene: TRBV5-1
J gene: TRBJ2-7
CDR3 DNA: TGCGCCAGCAGCTTGGATGCGGGTCAGGGAGCCGAGCAGTACTTC
CDR3 protein: CASSLDAGQGAEQYF

clone size: -
D gene: -
V gene: TRBV20-1
J gene: TRBJ2-1
CDR3 DNA: TGCAGTGCTAGCGCGCGCGGGGGCGCTCGGCTCGATGAGCAGTTCTTC
CDR3 protein: CSASARGGARLDEQFF

clone size: -
D gene: TRBD1
V gene: TRBV12-5
J gene: TRBJ2-5
CDR3 DNA: TGTGCTAGCGGTTTGGGGACAGGGGGAGAGGAGACCCAGTACTTC
CDR3 protein: CASGLGTGGEETQYF